The 25 T cell receptor beta chains reported below all come from one sample, sequenced in a study of shared T cell receptors in the human thymus. Sequencing was performed with immunoSEQ multiplex PCR; in TCRdb, only in-frame clones are kept and a portion is missing. The sample yields about 660,000 clones, roughly 90% seen once. The same sample was also used in a study of human thymus T cells.

Sequencing was performed on thymocytes. Every receptor here comes from a boy younger than two with a congenital heart defect.

The V call is TRBV30, the J call TRBJ2-1; 13 bases align to TRBD2. The length of the CDR3 is 18 residues. Germline V gives CDR1 GTSNPN, CDR2 SVGIG (reference sequence). The V gene end was trimmed by 0 bases and the J gene end by 7 bases; junction bases not matched to a gene: 12. The CDR3 reads CAWSVGLAGVHSTNEQFF. DNA of the CDR3: TGTGCCTGGAGTGTAGGACTAGCGGGAGTCCACTCTACAAATGAGCAGTTCTTC. The full variable domain, completed using reference TRBV30 and TRBJ2-1, is SQTIHQWPATLVQPVGSPLSLECTVEGTSNPNLYWYRQAAGRGLQLLFYSVGIGQISSEVPQNLSASRPQDRQFILSSKKLLLSDSGFYLCAWSVGLAGVHSTNEQFFGPGTRLTVL.

The rearrangement joins TRBV19 to TRBJ2-1, with 10 bases lining up with TRBD2. V shed 3 bases and J 0 bases; nucleotides not matched to a gene: 14. The CDR3 sequence is 20 residues long. Germline V gives CDR1 LNHDA, CDR2 SQIVND (reference sequence). The CDR3 nucleotides are TGTGCCAGTAGTATCGGAGCGGGAGGGCCCGTCGGGGGCTCCTACAATGAGCAGTTCTTC. It encodes CASSIGAGGPVGGSYNEQFF.

The chain couples TRBV5-4 to TRBJ2-2; tentative D call: TRBD1 (6 bases). This CDR3 spans 16 amino acids. In germline, CDR1 is SGHNT, CDR2 YYREEE (reference sequence). Trimming pared 2 bases from V and 0 bases from J, leaving 11 bases between. The CDR3 bases are TGTGCCAGCAGCTTCCAGGGGACCGCGAACACCGGGGAGCTGTTTTTT. Its translation: CASSFQGTANTGELFF.

The chain joins TRBV5-1 to TRBJ2-1; 11 nucleotides agree with TRBD2. The CDR3 has 17 amino acids. The ends lost 4 bases at V and 0 bases at J; junction bases unmatched: 6. Germline CDR1 SGHRS, CDR2 YFSETQ. The CDR3 DNA follows: TGCGCCAGCAGCACCGGACTAGCGGGTAACTCCTACAATGAGCAGTTCTTC. It specifies CASSTGLAGNSYNEQFF.

The chain joins TRBV13 to TRBJ2-1; D uncertain. The V gene's germline CDR1 is PRHDT and CDR2 FYEKMQ (reference sequence). The germline V and J ends were trimmed by 6 bases and 14 bases, with 23 bases remaining between them. This CDR3 has 14 residues. The CDR3 here is CASSRRFGPAKEFF. DNA for the CDR3: TGTGCCAGCAGTAGACGCTTTGGGCCCGCCAAGGAGTTCTTC.

This chain joins TRBV27 and TRBJ2-7; possible D gene TRBD2, 6 bases. Per germline, CDR1 MNHEY and CDR2 SMNVEV (reference sequence). V lost 0 bases, J lost 3 bases, and 12 bases lay in between. The CDR3 consists of 15 residues. The CDR3 loop reads CASSLSGRDDYEQYF. The CDR3 bases are TGTGCCAGCAGTTTATCCGGGCGGGACGACTACGAGCAGTACTTC.

This chain links TRBV5-1 with TRBJ1-1, with a possible D match to TRBD1 (5 bases). CDR1 SGHRS and CDR2 YFSETQ come from the germline V gene. The ends were cut back, 1 base at V and 5 bases at J, with 15 bases in the middle. The CDR3 is made up of 15 amino acids. CDR3 DNA sequence: TGCGCCAGCAGCTTGAATCAGGGAGGAGGGACTGAAGCTTTCTTT. It codes for CASSLNQGGGTEAFF.

The rearrangement uses TRBV6-4 and TRBJ2-5; a possible D gene is TRBD1 (5 bases). The CDR3 runs 13 residues. Germline assignment: CDR1 MRHNA and CDR2 SNTAGT. Trimming removed 4 bases from V and 5 bases from J, with 11 bases in between. CDR3 region: CASSVGADETQYF. CDR3 sequence (DNA): TGTGCCAGCAGTGTTGGGGCGGACGAGACCCAGTACTTC.

The CDR3 nucleotides are TGTGCCAGCAGCTTAGATGGTTTGGGACACAAAAACACTGAAGCTTTCTTT. This codes for CASSLDGLGHKNTEAFF. This chain links TRBV11-3 with TRBJ1-1, with a possible D match to TRBD1 (6 bases). The CDR3 extends over 17 amino acids. V was trimmed by 0 bases and J by 2 bases, leaving 16 bases between them. Germline lookup yields CDR1 SGHNT and CDR2 YENEEA.

This sequence joins TRBV27 and TRBJ1-5; 10 bases fit TRBD1. Germline assignment: CDR1 MNHEY and CDR2 SMNVEV (reference sequence). CDR3 size: 21 residues. The V gene end was trimmed by 2 bases and the J gene end by 0 bases; junction bases not matched to a gene: 16. The CDR3 nucleotides are TGTGCCAGCAGTTTAAGGGGGACCGGACAGGGGGGGGCATATAGCAATCAGCCCCAGCATTTT. This sequence encodes CASSLRGTGQGGAYSNQPQHF.

The J gene is TRBJ2-5, the V gene TRBV28; 10 positions match TRBD2. This CDR3 spans 18 amino acids. With V trimmed by 5 bases and J by 3 bases, 15 bases remained unmatched. Germline CDR1 and CDR2: MDHEN and SYDVKM. CDR3 loop: CASSPQVSSGRRKETQYF. CDR3 bases: TGTGCCAGCAGTCCCCAGGTATCTAGCGGGAGAAGGAAAGAGACCCAGTACTTC.

The J gene is TRBJ1-1, the V gene TRBV19, with D unclear. The V gene's germline CDR1 is LNHDA and CDR2 SQIVND (reference sequence). The CDR3 has 12 amino acids. The V and J ends lost 5 bases and 7 bases respectively, with 11 bases between them. DNA of the CDR3: TGTGCCAGTAGTCCCGGGATCTTTGAAGCTTTCTTT. It is translated as CASSPGIFEAFF.

V gene TRBV27 combines with J gene TRBJ2-7; the match to TRBD2 covers 10 bases. J was trimmed by 4 bases and V by 7 bases; bases with no gene match: 7. Germline V CDR1 and CDR2: MNHEY, SMNVEV (reference sequence). The CDR3 has 14 residues. In DNA, the CDR3 is TGTGCCAGCACCGCACTAGCGGGAAGGTACGAGCAGTACTTC. It encodes CASTALAGRYEQYF.

This clone was observed a few times. The rearrangement uses TRBV5-5 and TRBJ1-4, with TRBD1 identical over 11 bases. The V segment lost 3 bases and the J segment 8 bases; nucleotides outside the gene matches: 3. The V gene's germline CDR1 is SGHKS and CDR2 YYEKEE (reference sequence). The CDR3 has 14 amino acids. The CDR3 reads CASSWDRGEEKLFF. CDR3 sequence (DNA): TGTGCCAGCAGCTGGGACAGGGGGGAAGAAAAACTGTTTTTT.

This chain uses TRBV6-1 with TRBJ1-4; D is possibly TRBD1 (5 bases). The germline V gene encodes CDR1 MNHNS and CDR2 SASEGT. V was shortened by 3 bases and J by 7 bases, with 6 bases between the two germline ends. The CDR3 is made up of 12 amino acids. The CDR3 DNA reads as TGTGCCAGCAGTGATAGGGGTGAAAAACTGTTTTTT. Its translation is CASSDRGEKLFF.

This chain joins TRBV6-1 and TRBJ2-7, with TRBD2 as a possible D gene (5 bases). Germline-derived CDR1 and CDR2 are MNHNS and SASEGT. The CDR3 spans 13 residues. Trimming left V 5 bases short and J 2 bases short, with 10 bases between. The CDR3 is CASSQAGTYEQYF. Here the CDR3 DNA reads TGTGCCAGCAGTCAGGCGGGCACCTACGAGCAGTACTTC.

J is TRBJ2-5 and V is TRBV30, with D maybe TRBD2 (5 bases). V lost 4 bases, J lost 2 bases, and 11 bases lay in between. Per the germline V gene, CDR1 is GTSNPN and CDR2 is SVGIG (reference sequence). The CDR3 has 13 amino acids. CDR3: CAWTRRPQETQYF. CDR3 nucleotide sequence: TGTGCCTGGACCCGGAGGCCACAAGAGACCCAGTACTTC.

The V gene is TRBV28, the J gene TRBJ1-2, with TRBD1 as a possible D gene (6 bases). Trimming left V 5 bases short and J 5 bases short, with 12 bases between. The CDR3 runs to 13 residues. The germline gives CDR1 MDHEN, CDR2 SYDVKM. In DNA form, the CDR3 reads TGTGCCAGCAGTCCACAGGGTTGGTATGGCTACACCTTC. This codes for CASSPQGWYGYTF.

V is TRBV6-4 and J is TRBJ2-1, with 9 bases lining up with TRBD1. CDR3 size: 20 residues. The trim removed 0 bases at V and 1 base at J, leaving 13 bases unmatched. The germline V gene encodes CDR1 MRHNA and CDR2 SNTAGT. The CDR3 DNA reads as TGTGCCAGCAGTGACTCGATTGGGACAGGGCCCAGCGGGTCCTACAATGAGCAGTTCTTC. As protein: CASSDSIGTGPSGSYNEQFF.

The rearrangement links TRBV5-4 to TRBJ2-7; TRBD2 matches 7 bases. Trimming at V came to 0 bases and at J to 2 bases, leaving 5 bases not matched to a gene. Germline-derived CDR1 and CDR2 are SGHNT and YYREEE (reference sequence). The CDR3 contains 15 residues. For the CDR3, the DNA is TGTGCCAGCAGCTTGGAGGCGGGAGCAACCTACGAGCAGTACTTC. Its protein is CASSLEAGATYEQYF.

This chain uses TRBV4-2 with TRBJ2-5; D is perhaps TRBD2 (5 bases). This CDR3 has 16 amino acids. V was clipped by 0 bases and J by 1 base, with 12 bases between them. CDR1 and CDR2 from the germline V gene are LGHNA and YNFKEQ. The CDR3 region is CASSQDSRGSQETQYF. The CDR3 bases are TGTGCCAGCAGCCAAGATTCGCGCGGGTCCCAAGAGACCCAGTACTTC.

The J gene is TRBJ2-7, the V gene TRBV25-1; 10 bases align to TRBD2. Germline CDR1 and CDR2: MGHDK and SYGVNS. The CDR3 length is 15 residues. J gave up 3 bases and V 4 bases, and 6 bases lay outside the gene matches. The CDR3 spells CASSGRLAGFYEQYF. CDR3 bases: TGTGCCAGCAGTGGGAGACTAGCGGGCTTCTACGAGCAGTACTTC.

The V call is TRBV19, the J call TRBJ2-1, with 9 bases lining up with TRBD2. CDR3 length: 16 residues. Per germline, CDR1 LNHDA and CDR2 SQIVND (reference sequence). The J segment lost 9 bases and the V segment lost 7 bases, leaving 16 bases of the junction unmatched. As DNA, the CDR3 is TGTGCCAGTAATGTCAAGAGCGGGAGGCCCCTATCTGAGCAGTTCTTC. Protein product: CASNVKSGRPLSEQFF.

V is TRBV27 and J is TRBJ2-3; 9 bases match TRBD2. The germline V gene has CDR1 MNHEY and CDR2 SMNVEV (reference sequence). The CDR3 has 17 amino acids. The V gene end was trimmed by 6 bases and the J gene end by 3 bases; junction bases not matched to a gene: 13. CDR3 region: CASSPKRTSVSTDTQYF. The CDR3 DNA reads TGTGCCAGCAGCCCAAAAAGGACTAGCGTTTCGACAGATACGCAGTATTTT.

The chain links TRBV4-1 to TRBJ2-7, with D perhaps matching TRBD2 (5 bases). The CDR3 runs 15 residues. Deletions cut 0 bases from V and 3 bases from J, with 12 bases between. Germline V gives CDR1 MGHRA, CDR2 YSYEKL. The CDR3 region is CASSQERASHYEQYF. The CDR3 nucleotides are TGCGCCAGCAGCCAAGAGAGGGCGTCCCACTACGAGCAGTACTTC.